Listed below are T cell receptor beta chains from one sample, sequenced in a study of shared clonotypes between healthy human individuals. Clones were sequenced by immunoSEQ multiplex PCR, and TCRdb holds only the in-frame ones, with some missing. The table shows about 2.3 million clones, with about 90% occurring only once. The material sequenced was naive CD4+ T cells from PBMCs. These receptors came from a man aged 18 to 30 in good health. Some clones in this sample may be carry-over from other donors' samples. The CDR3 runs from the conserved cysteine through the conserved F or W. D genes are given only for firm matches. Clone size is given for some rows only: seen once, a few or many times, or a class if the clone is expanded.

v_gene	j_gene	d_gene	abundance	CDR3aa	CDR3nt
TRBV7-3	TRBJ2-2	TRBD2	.	CASSLTGLAGRIGELFF	TGTGCCAGCAGCTTAACTGGTCTAGCGGGAAGAATCGGGGAGCTGTTTTTT
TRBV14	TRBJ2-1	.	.	CASSRLGQLGRASYNEQFF	TGTGCCAGCAGCCGCCTCGGACAGTTAGGGCGCGCATCCTACAATGAGCAGTTCTTC
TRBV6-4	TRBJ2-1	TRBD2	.	CASSAAGGDNEQFF	TGTGCCAGCAGTGCAGCGGGAGGGGACAATGAGCAGTTCTTC
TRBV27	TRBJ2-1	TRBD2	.	CASSFLTGGLNEQFF	TGTGCCAGCAGTTTCCTCACGGGAGGGTTGAATGAGCAGTTCTTC
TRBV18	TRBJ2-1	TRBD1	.	CASSLGQGFYNEQFF	TGTGCCAGCTCCCTGGGACAGGGTTTCTACAATGAGCAGTTCTTC
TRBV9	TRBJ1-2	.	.	CASSVDSNYGYTF	TGTGCCAGCAGCGTTGACTCTAACTATGGCTACACCTTC
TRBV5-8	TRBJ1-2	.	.	CASSYSTGRYGYTF	TGTGCCAGCAGCTACTCGACAGGACGCTATGGCTACACCTTC
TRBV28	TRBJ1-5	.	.	CASSLYFSQGNQPQHF	TGTGCCAGCAGTTTGTATTTCTCCCAGGGAAATCAGCCCCAGCATTTT
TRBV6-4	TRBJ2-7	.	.	CASSGPINPAYEQYF	TGTGCCAGCAGTGGGCCAATAAACCCGGCATACGAGCAGTACTTC
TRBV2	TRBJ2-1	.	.	CASTEERAYNEQFF	TGTGCCAGTACGGAAGAGAGGGCCTACAATGAGCAGTTCTTC
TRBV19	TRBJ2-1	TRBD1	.	CASIKHGTGGNEQFF	TGTGCCAGTATTAAACACGGGACAGGGGGCAATGAGCAGTTCTTC
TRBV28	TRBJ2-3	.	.	CASSLSHTQYF	TGTGCCAGCAGTTTATCCCATACGCAGTATTTT
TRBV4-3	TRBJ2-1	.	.	CASSQEAAYYNEQFF	TGCGCCAGCAGCCAAGAAGCGGCCTACTACAATGAGCAGTTCTTC
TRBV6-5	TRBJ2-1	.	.	CATTTRLSSYNEQFF	TGTGCCACCACTACTCGGCTCAGCTCCTACAATGAGCAGTTCTTC
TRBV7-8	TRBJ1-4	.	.	CASSPSKWGTNEKLFF	TGTGCCAGCAGCCCATCAAAGTGGGGGACTAATGAAAAACTGTTTTTT
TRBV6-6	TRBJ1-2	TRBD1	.	CASSSTGDGYTF	TGTGCCAGCAGTTCGACAGGGGACGGCTACACCTTC
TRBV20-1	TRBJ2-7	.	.	CSARREQYF	TGCAGTGCTAGGCGGGAGCAGTACTTC
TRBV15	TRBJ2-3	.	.	CATSSGISGYTDTQYF	TGTGCCACCAGCAGTGGGATTAGCGGATACACAGATACGCAGTATTTT
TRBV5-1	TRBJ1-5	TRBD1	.	CASSLGTGNSQPQHF	TGCGCCAGCAGCTTGGGGACAGGGAACAGTCAGCCCCAGCATTTT
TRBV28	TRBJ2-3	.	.	CASPPLLGVGADTQYF	TGTGCCAGCCCCCCGTTATTAGGGGTAGGGGCAGATACGCAGTATTTT
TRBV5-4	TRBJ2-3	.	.	CASSLALYTDTQYF	TGTGCCAGCAGCTTGGCTCTCTACACAGATACGCAGTATTTT
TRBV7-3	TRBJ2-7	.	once	CASSAQWGDEQYF	TGTGCCAGCAGCGCCCAGTGGGGTGACGAGCAGTACTTC
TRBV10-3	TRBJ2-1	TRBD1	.	CAISESPGQGAYNEQFF	TGTGCCATCAGTGAGAGCCCGGGACAGGGGGCCTACAATGAGCAGTTCTTC
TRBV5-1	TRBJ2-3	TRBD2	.	CASSLLAGEGTQYF	TGCGCCAGCAGCCTACTAGCGGGAGAAGGTACGCAGTATTTT
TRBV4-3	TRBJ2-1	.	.	CASSQELTSWNNEQFF	TGCGCCAGCAGCCAAGAACTAACTAGCTGGAACAATGAGCAGTTCTTC
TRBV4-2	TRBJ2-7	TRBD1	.	CASSQALSSGGYEQYF	TGTGCCAGCAGCCAAGCGCTTTCGTCAGGGGGCTACGAGCAGTACTTC
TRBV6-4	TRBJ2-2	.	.	CASSADSNTGELFF	TGTGCCAGCAGCGCCGACAGCAACACTGGGGAGCTGTTTTTT
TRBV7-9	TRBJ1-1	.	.	CASSQEGLIGEAFF	TGTGCCAGCAGCCAAGAGGGGTTAATCGGTGAAGCTTTCTTT
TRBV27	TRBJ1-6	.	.	CASSIQVNSPLHF	TGTGCCAGCAGTATCCAGGTCAATTCACCCCTCCACTTT
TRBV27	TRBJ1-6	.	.	CASSSPTRERDNSPLHF	TGTGCCAGCAGTTCCCCCACAAGGGAGCGGGACAATTCACCCCTCCACTTT
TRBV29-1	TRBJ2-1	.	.	CSCRIYNEQFF	TGCAGCTGCCGGATCTACAATGAGCAGTTCTTC
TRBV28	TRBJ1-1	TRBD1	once	CASSLGTVPTNTEAFF	TGTGCCAGCAGTCTAGGGACAGTCCCGACGAACACTGAAGCTTTCTTT
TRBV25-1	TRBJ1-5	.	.	CASSEYRDSNQPQHF	TGTGCCAGCAGTGAATATCGGGATAGCAATCAGCCCCAGCATTTT
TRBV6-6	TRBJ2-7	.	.	CASSLGQSYEQYF	TGTGCCAGCAGTTTGGGTCAGAGTTACGAGCAGTACTTC
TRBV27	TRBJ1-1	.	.	CASKGIHTMNTEAFF	TGTGCCAGCAAGGGAATCCATACGATGAACACTGAAGCTTTCTTT
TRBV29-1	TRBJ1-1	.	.	CSAVRALDTEAFF	TGCAGCGCTGTTCGGGCTTTAGACACTGAAGCTTTCTTT
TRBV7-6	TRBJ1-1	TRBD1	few	CASSPRTGWGTEAFF	TGTGCCAGCAGCCCCCGGACAGGGTGGGGCACTGAAGCTTTCTTT
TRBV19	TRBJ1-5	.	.	CASSIKGGDQPQHF	TGTGCCAGTAGTATCAAGGGAGGGGATCAGCCCCAGCATTTT
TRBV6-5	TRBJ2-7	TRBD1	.	CASSNGQGLEQYF	TGTGCCAGCAGTAACGGACAGGGGCTCGAGCAGTACTTC
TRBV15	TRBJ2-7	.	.	CATSRENTLEQYF	TGTGCCACCAGCAGAGAAAACACCCTCGAGCAGTACTTC
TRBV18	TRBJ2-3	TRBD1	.	CASSPQGQGAGDTQYF	TGTGCCAGCTCACCCCAGGGACAGGGGGCAGGAGATACGCAGTATTTT
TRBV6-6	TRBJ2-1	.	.	CASRPRARSYNEQFF	TGTGCCAGCAGACCCCGGGCCCGCTCCTACAATGAGCAGTTCTTC
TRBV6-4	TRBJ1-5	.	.	CASKPGRGLYSNQPQHF	TGTGCCAGCAAACCGGGACGAGGGCTTTATAGCAATCAGCCCCAGCATTTT
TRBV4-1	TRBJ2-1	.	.	CASSPGGGMGQFF	TGCGCCAGCAGCCCAGGAGGCGGGATGGGGCAGTTCTTC
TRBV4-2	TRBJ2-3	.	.	CASSQDVRADTQYF	TGTGCCAGCAGCCAAGATGTAAGGGCAGATACGCAGTATTTT
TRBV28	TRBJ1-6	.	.	CASSSETPDNSPLHF	TGTGCCAGCAGTTCAGAAACACCAGATAATTCACCCCTCCACTTT
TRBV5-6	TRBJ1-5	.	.	CASSLWGGNQPQHF	TGTGCCAGCAGCCTTTGGGGGGGCAATCAGCCCCAGCATTTT
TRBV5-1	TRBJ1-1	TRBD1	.	CASSLVVTGVTEAFF	TGCGCCAGCAGCTTGGTTGTGACAGGGGTCACTGAAGCTTTCTTT
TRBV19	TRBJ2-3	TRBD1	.	CASSVTGTGATDTQYF	TGTGCCAGTAGTGTAACCGGGACAGGGGCCACAGATACGCAGTATTTT
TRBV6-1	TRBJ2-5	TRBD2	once	CASSEGGEETQYF	TGTGCCAGCAGTGAGGGGGGGGAAGAGACCCAGTACTTC
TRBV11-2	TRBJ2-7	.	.	CASSSTGGQNEQYF	TGTGCCAGCAGCTCAACGGGGGGCCAAAACGAGCAGTACTTC
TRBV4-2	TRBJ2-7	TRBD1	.	CASSPQGVTYEQYF	TGTGCCAGCAGCCCACAGGGGGTAACCTACGAGCAGTACTTC
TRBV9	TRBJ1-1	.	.	CASSPRRGRGNTEAFF	TGTGCCAGCAGCCCCCGCCGCGGCCGGGGGAACACTGAAGCTTTCTTT
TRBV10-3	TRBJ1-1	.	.	CAIMGGMNTEAFF	TGTGCCATCATGGGGGGGATGAACACTGAAGCTTTCTTT